This entry lists 29 T cell receptor beta chains sequenced from one sample in a study of shared clonotypes between healthy human individuals. Assay: immunoSEQ multiplex PCR; the TCRdb copy retains only in-frame clones and omits some. The sample yields about 600,000 clones, 95% to 98% seen once. Sequenced sample: naive CD4+ T cells sorted from blood. The subset was: CD45RA+ positively selected. These receptors all stem from a woman aged 25 to 39 in good health.

This chain joins TRBV28 and TRBJ1-4; TRBD1 might be the D (6 bases). Germline CDR1 reads MDHEN; CDR2 reads SYDVKM. V shed 8 bases and J shed 8 bases, with 24 bases lying between them. CDR3 size: 16 residues. CDR3 in amino acids: CASDSPRGARGEKLFF. Written as DNA, the CDR3 is TGTGCCAGCGACAGCCCGCGGGGGGCAAGAGGGGAAAAACTGTTTTTT.

This chain uses TRBV28 with TRBJ1-2; D unclear. The V and J ends lost 2 bases and 14 bases respectively, with 15 bases between them. The germline gives CDR1 MDHEN, CDR2 SYDVKM. The length of the CDR3 is 12 residues. CDR3 in DNA: TGTGCCAGCAGTTTACAAAACCGGGCTTGGACCTTC. Its protein product is CASSLQNRAWTF.

The genes are TRBV29-1 and TRBJ1-2; 8 nucleotides agree with TRBD1. This CDR3 spans 10 amino acids. After removal of 6 bases from V and 7 bases from J, the junction contained 1 base not matched to a gene. Germline values: CDR1 SQVTM, CDR2 ANQGSEA. The CDR3 sequence: CSVTGAGYTF. As DNA, the CDR3 is TGCAGCGTGACAGGGGCTGGCTACACCTTC.

V and J are TRBV18 and TRBJ2-6; D gene ambiguous. The CDR3 totals 17 residues. V was clipped by 3 bases and J by 4 bases, with 16 bases between them. Germline V gene lookup returns CDR1 KGHSH and CDR2 LQKENI. CDR3 loop: CASSPSVVSAGANVLTF. The CDR3 nucleotides are TGTGCCAGCTCACCGAGCGTGGTCTCGGCCGGGGCCAACGTCCTGACTTTC.

This sequence joins TRBV27 and TRBJ2-2; a possible D gene is TRBD2 (5 bases). The CDR3 contains 14 residues. V was shortened by 6 bases and J by 8 bases, with 16 bases between the two germline ends. Germline CDR1 is MNHEY and CDR2 is SMNVEV (reference sequence). The CDR3 sequence is CASRRRGSVGELFF. CDR3 bases: TGTGCCAGCAGGAGACGCGGGTCCGTGGGGGAGCTGTTTTTT.

This rearrangement joins TRBV28 to TRBJ2-4; 8 nucleotides align to TRBD2. Germline loops: CDR1 MDHEN, CDR2 SYDVKM. V lost 7 bases and J lost 2; bases outside the gene matches: 10. The CDR3 totals 16 residues. The CDR3 sequence: CASTLSGGATKNIQYF. CDR3 nucleotides: TGTGCCAGCACCCTCAGCGGGGGTGCGACCAAAAACATTCAGTACTTC. The full variable domain, rest sourced from reference TRBV28 and TRBJ2-4, is DVKVTQSSRYLVKRTGEKVFLECVQDMDHENMFWYRQDPGLGLRLIYFSYDVKMKEKGDIPEGYSVSREKKERFSLILESASTNQTSMYLCASTLSGGATKNIQYFGAGTRLSVL.

On this clone itself: Other DNA sequences in this sample translate to the same CDR3. This chain links TRBV30 with TRBJ2-1; D possibly corresponds to TRBD1 (6 bases). Germline V lookup: CDR1 GTSNPN, CDR2 SVGIG (reference sequence). This CDR3 is 11 amino acids long. Trimming removed 0 bases at V and 9 bases at J, with 6 bases between. Here the CDR3 reads CAWSVGGEQFF. The CDR3 DNA follows: TGTGCCTGGAGTGTAGGGGGTGAGCAGTTCTTC.

The V gene is TRBV11-3, the J gene TRBJ2-1; no clear D gene. Trimming stripped 0 bases from V and 5 bases from J, with 5 bases between. The CDR3 consists of 13 residues. Germline V gene lookup returns CDR1 SGHNT and CDR2 YENEEA. In DNA form, the CDR3 reads TGTGCCAGCAGCTTAGACAGTGACAATGAGCAGTTCTTC. It encodes CASSLDSDNEQFF.

This chain uses TRBV5-1 with TRBJ1-6, with D possibly matching TRBD1 (5 bases). The CDR3 consists of 14 residues. Trimming cost V 0 bases and J 7 bases, with 8 bases left between them. Per the germline V gene, CDR1 is SGHRS and CDR2 is YFSETQ. CDR3: CASSLVRANSPLHF. CDR3 nucleotides: TGCGCCAGCAGCTTGGTCAGGGCCAATTCACCCCTCCACTTT.

The count of this clone is one. The chain employs TRBV2 and TRBJ1-1; 7 bases are shared with TRBD1. Germline CDR1 reads SNHLY; CDR2 reads FYNNEI. The CDR3 runs to 17 residues. V trimming: 0 bases; J trimming: 1 base; junction bases outside the gene matches: 8. CDR3 in amino acids: CASSEAWTGQENTEAFF. As DNA, the CDR3 is TGTGCCAGCAGTGAAGCGTGGACTGGACAGGAGAACACTGAAGCTTTCTTT.

This clone appeared a single time. This sequence joins TRBV6-1 and TRBJ2-7, with 7 bases fitting TRBD2. Germline-derived CDR1 and CDR2 are MNHNS and SASEGT. J gave up 4 bases and V 6 bases, and 12 bases lay outside the gene matches. This CDR3 region has 15 residues. This chain's CDR3 is CASRWGEGGRYEQYF. The CDR3 nucleotides read TGTGCCAGCAGATGGGGGGAGGGAGGACGGTACGAGCAGTACTTC.

J is TRBJ1-2 and V is TRBV6-1, with a tentative D call TRBD1 (5 bases). The V end was cut by 2 bases, the J end by 5 bases, with 27 bases between. The length of the CDR3 is 19 residues. Per germline, CDR1 MNHNS and CDR2 SASEGT. The CDR3 DNA is TGTGCCAGCAGTGAAACCCCAGGGCCCTTCTTGGCTACCCCTTATGGCTACACCTTC. Amino acids: CASSETPGPFLATPYGYTF.

The chain links TRBV12-2 to TRBJ2-2; the listed D gene, TRBD1, was not tested against the DNA. TRBV12-2 is a pseudogene segment. The CDR3 runs to 18 residues. In DNA, the CDR3 is TGTGCAAGTCGCTTAGCCCGTCCCGGGACAGTAAACACCGGGGAGCTGTTTTTT. Its protein is CASRLARPGTVNTGELFF.

V gene TRBV5-1 combines with J gene TRBJ2-7; D is unresolved. In germline, CDR1 is SGHRS, CDR2 YFSETQ. Deletions cut 3 bases from V and 3 bases from J, with 16 bases between. There are 15 residues in the CDR3. CDR3 sequence reads: CASSYLQSSGYEQYF. CDR3 bases: TGCGCCAGCAGCTACCTACAGAGCTCCGGCTACGAGCAGTACTTC.

The chain recombines TRBV18 with TRBJ2-7, with 11 bases aligning to TRBD2. With V trimmed by 2 bases and J by 2 bases, 5 bases remained unmatched. Germline V gene lookup returns CDR1 KGHSH and CDR2 LQKENI. The CDR3 covers 16 residues. The CDR3 is CASSPWGTSGTYEQYF. The CDR3 DNA is TGTGCCAGCTCACCATGGGGGACTAGCGGTACCTACGAGCAGTACTTC.

The chain couples TRBV15 to TRBJ2-1; D not certain. Germline CDR1 LNHNV, CDR2 YYDKDF (reference sequence). Trimming shortened V by 0 bases and J by 12 bases, and 18 bases separated the two germline ends. The CDR3 extends over 15 amino acids. CDR3: CATSRDLSQPEWQFF. The CDR3, as DNA: TGTGCCACCAGCAGAGATTTATCTCAGCCCGAGTGGCAGTTCTTC.

The chain uses TRBV6-1 and TRBJ1-4; no clear D gene. The V and J ends lost 6 bases and 1 base respectively, with 9 bases between them. This CDR3 is built from 14 residues. Germline assignment: CDR1 MNHNS and CDR2 SASEGT. The CDR3 protein is CASRSGVTNEKLFF. The CDR3 DNA reads TGTGCCAGCAGGTCCGGGGTAACTAATGAAAAACTGTTTTTT.

CDR3 nucleotides: TGCGCCAGCAGCCGAACGGCGGGACTAGCGGGAGGGAAGAACACCGGGGAGCTGTTTTTT. Translating it yields CASSRTAGLAGGKNTGELFF. This chain joins TRBV5-1 and TRBJ2-2; 16 nucleotides agree with TRBD2. Germline CDR1 reads SGHRS; CDR2 reads YFSETQ. The J segment lost 1 base and the V segment lost 4 bases, leaving 10 bases of the junction unmatched. There are 20 residues in the CDR3. Together with reference TRBV5-1 and TRBJ2-2, the CDR3 gives the full variable domain: KAGVTQTPRYLIKTRGQQVTLSCSPISGHRSVSWYQQTPGQGLQFLFEYFSETQRNKGNFPGRFSGRQFSNSRSEMNVSTLELGDSALYLCASSRTAGLAGGKNTGELFFGEGSRLTVL.

The chain employs TRBV7-9 and TRBJ2-4; the match to TRBD1 covers 9 bases. Germline assignment: CDR1 SEHNR and CDR2 FQNEAQ (reference sequence). V trimming: 5 bases; J trimming: 5 bases; junction bases outside the gene matches: 7. This CDR3 contains 15 residues. The CDR3 DNA reads TGTGCCAGCAGCAAGGGACAGGGTGGCCAAAACATTCAGTACTTC. It specifies CASSKGQGGQNIQYF. Full variable domain (missing parts from reference TRBV7-9 and TRBJ2-4): DTGVSQNPRHKITKRGQNVTFRCDPISEHNRLYWYRQTLGQGPEFLTYFQNEAQLEKSRLLSDRFSAERPKGSFSTLEIQRTEQGDSAMYLCASSKGQGGQNIQYFGAGTRLSVL.

V gene TRBV27 combines with J gene TRBJ2-5; tentatively, D is TRBD2 (5 bases). The J call may be incorrect, as the DNA end agrees better with TRBJ2-7. Germline values: CDR1 MNHEY, CDR2 SMNVEV (reference sequence). This CDR3 region has 13 residues. CDR3 DNA: TGTGCCAGCAGTTCTTGGGGAGCCAACGAGCAGTACTTC. Its translation: CASSSWGANEQYF.

This CDR3 reads CASSSWTGSNTGELFF. Here the CDR3 DNA reads TGTGCCAGCAGCTCGTGGACAGGCTCTAACACCGGGGAGCTGTTTTTT. The chain couples TRBV5-4 to TRBJ2-2, with 7 bases matching TRBD1. In germline, CDR1 is SGHNT, CDR2 YYREEE (reference sequence). V shed 3 bases, J shed 2 bases, and the junction held 7 bases outside the gene matches. There are 16 residues in the CDR3.

This sequence joins TRBV18 and TRBJ2-7, with a tentative D call TRBD2 (7 bases). V was shortened by 1 base and J by 1 base, with 17 bases between the two germline ends. The CDR3 runs to 17 residues. Germline V gene lookup returns CDR1 KGHSH and CDR2 LQKENI. The CDR3, as DNA: TGTGCCAGCTCACCACTCGGGGGGCAGGGACGATCCTACGAGCAGTACTTC. It translates to CASSPLGGQGRSYEQYF.

J is TRBJ2-7 and V is TRBV7-9; D remains ambiguous. The germline V gene has CDR1 SEHNR and CDR2 FQNEAQ (reference sequence). The CDR3 is made up of 14 amino acids. The V gene lost 3 bases and the J gene lost 6 bases, with 15 bases spanning the gap. The CDR3 sequence: CASSFTQTPVEQYF. The CDR3 DNA reads TGTGCCAGCAGCTTCACTCAAACCCCCGTCGAGCAGTACTTC.

The V and J genes are TRBV6-1 and TRBJ2-7; maybe TRBD1 (6 bases). Germline lookup yields CDR1 MNHNS and CDR2 SASEGT. The CDR3 is 13 residues long. The ends were cut back, 6 bases at V and 0 bases at J, with 9 bases in the middle. Here the CDR3 reads CASRRDISYEQYF. CDR3 in DNA: TGTGCCAGCAGAAGGGACATCTCCTACGAGCAGTACTTC.

The chain employs TRBV10-3 and TRBJ1-2; TRBD1 aligns across 11 bases. This CDR3 has 13 residues. Germline V CDR1 and CDR2: ENHRY, SYGVKD. V lost 6 bases, J lost 3 bases, and 0 bases stayed unmatched. The CDR3: CAIRGQGDYGYTF. Here the CDR3 DNA reads TGTGCCATCAGGGGACAGGGGGACTATGGCTACACCTTC.

This clone occurred once. Other nucleotide sequences in the sample specify the same CDR3. The CDR3 sequence is CASSVDGSSGNTIYF. Here the CDR3 DNA reads TGTGCCAGCAGCGTTGACGGAAGCTCTGGAAACACCATATATTTT. This chain connects TRBV9 to TRBJ1-3; no clear D. This CDR3 is 15 amino acids long. The V gene's germline CDR1 is SGDLS and CDR2 YYNGEE. The ends were cut back, 2 bases at V and 0 bases at J, with 9 bases in the middle. The whole variable domain, filled in from reference TRBV9 and TRBJ1-3, reads DSGVTQTPKHLITATGQRVTLRCSPRSGDLSVYWYQQSLDQGLQFLIQYYNGEERAKGNILERFSAQQFPDLHSELNLSSLELGDSALYFCASSVDGSSGNTIYFGEGSWLTVV.

This sequence joins TRBV6-5 and TRBJ2-1; 8 positions agree with TRBD2. Looked up from germline, CDR1 is MNHEY and CDR2 is SVGAGI. V lost 5 bases to trimming and J lost 8 bases; unmatched junction nucleotides: 8. The CDR3 runs 14 residues. CDR3 DNA: TGTGCCAGCAGTGGATCGGGACTAGGGGATGAGCAGTTCTTC. Amino acids: CASSGSGLGDEQFF.

This chain uses TRBV19 with TRBJ1-4, with D unclear. The CDR3 loop spans 14 amino acids. The germline V and J ends were trimmed by 1 base and 7 bases, with 10 bases remaining between them. CDR1 is LNHDA and CDR2 is SQIVND in the germline V gene (reference sequence). The DNA of the CDR3 is TGTGCCAGTAGTATAGCGGGCGTAGGTGAAAAACTGTTTTTT. The encoded protein is CASSIAGVGEKLFF.

This clone appeared once. The chain uses TRBV28 and TRBJ2-1, with 11 positions matching TRBD2. The J segment lost 9 bases and the V segment lost 2 bases, leaving 6 bases of the junction unmatched. Germline V gene sequence: CDR1 MDHEN, CDR2 SYDVKM. The CDR3 has 15 amino acids. The CDR3 nucleotides read TGTGCCAGCAGTTTAAGTAGCGGGAGGGCCACTGAGCAGTTCTTC. Its protein is CASSLSSGRATEQFF.